This paragraph reports one TCR beta chain. Its antigen is unidentified. The germline V and J ends were trimmed by 6 bases and 2 bases, with 14 bases remaining between them. This CDR3 comprises 15 residues. CDR1 and CDR2 (germline): KGHSH, LQKENI. Healthy individuals who donated bone marrow served as the donors. In the PCR, 60 Vbeta and 13 Jbeta primers were used. Here immunoSEQ multiplex PCR was the method, and the copy in TCRdb shows in-frame clones only, minus some. Here the sample spans approximately 200,000 clones, roughly four fifths being singletons. This sample is part of a study of cytomegalovirus exposure and HLA in healthy donors. As for the study in general: Counted in an early data release were about 85 million unique TCRs from HLA-typed donors. The study, taken as a whole, reports: The classifier reportedly diagnosed cytomegalovirus status with high specificity and sensitivity.

The receptor was derived from a man aged 30 to 45 in good health and CMV-seronegative. The rearrangement links TRBV18 to TRBJ1-3; D is unresolved. The source material was PBMCs. The CDR3 bases are TGTGCCAGCTCGCCCTATTCCACTCCTGGAAACACCATATATTTT. It specifies CASSPYSTPGNTIYF.